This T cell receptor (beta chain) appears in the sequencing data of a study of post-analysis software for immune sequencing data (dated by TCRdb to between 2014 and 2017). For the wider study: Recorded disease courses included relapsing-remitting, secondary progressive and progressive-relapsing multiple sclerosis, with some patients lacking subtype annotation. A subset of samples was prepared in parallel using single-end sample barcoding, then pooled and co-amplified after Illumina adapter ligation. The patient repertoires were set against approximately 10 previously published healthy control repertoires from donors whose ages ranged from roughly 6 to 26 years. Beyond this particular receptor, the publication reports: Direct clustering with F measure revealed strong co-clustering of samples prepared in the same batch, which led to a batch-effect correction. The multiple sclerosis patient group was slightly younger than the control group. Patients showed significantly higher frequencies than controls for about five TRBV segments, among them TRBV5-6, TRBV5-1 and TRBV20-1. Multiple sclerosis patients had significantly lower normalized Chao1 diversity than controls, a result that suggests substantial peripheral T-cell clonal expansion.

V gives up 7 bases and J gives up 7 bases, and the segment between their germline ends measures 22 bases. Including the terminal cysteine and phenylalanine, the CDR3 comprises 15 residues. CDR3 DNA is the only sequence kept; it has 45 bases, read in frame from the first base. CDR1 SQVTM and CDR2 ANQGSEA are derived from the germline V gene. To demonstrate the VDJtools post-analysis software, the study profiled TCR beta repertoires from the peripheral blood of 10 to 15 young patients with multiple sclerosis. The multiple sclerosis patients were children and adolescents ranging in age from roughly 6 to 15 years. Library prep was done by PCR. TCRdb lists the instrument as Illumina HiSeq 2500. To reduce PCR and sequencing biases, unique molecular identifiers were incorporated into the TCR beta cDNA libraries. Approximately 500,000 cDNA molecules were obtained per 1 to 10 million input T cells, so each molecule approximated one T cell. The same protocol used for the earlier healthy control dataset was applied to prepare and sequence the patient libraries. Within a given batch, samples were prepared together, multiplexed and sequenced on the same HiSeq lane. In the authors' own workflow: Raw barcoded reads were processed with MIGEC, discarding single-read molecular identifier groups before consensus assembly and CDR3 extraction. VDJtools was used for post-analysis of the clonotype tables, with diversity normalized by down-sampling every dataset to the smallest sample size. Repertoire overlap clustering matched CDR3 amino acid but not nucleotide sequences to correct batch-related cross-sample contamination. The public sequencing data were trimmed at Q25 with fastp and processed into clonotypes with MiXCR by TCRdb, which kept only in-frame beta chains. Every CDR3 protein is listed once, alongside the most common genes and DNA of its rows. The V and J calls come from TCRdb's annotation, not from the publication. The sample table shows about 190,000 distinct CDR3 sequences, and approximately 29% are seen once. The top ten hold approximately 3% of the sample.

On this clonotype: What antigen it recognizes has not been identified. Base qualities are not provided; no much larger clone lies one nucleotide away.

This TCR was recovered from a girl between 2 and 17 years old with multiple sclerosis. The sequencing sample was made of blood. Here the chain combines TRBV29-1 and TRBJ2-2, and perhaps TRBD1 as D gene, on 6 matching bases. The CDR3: CSARTDLNVGGELFF. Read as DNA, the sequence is TGCAGCGCAAGGACAGATCTGAACGTTGGCGGGGAGCTGTTTTTT.